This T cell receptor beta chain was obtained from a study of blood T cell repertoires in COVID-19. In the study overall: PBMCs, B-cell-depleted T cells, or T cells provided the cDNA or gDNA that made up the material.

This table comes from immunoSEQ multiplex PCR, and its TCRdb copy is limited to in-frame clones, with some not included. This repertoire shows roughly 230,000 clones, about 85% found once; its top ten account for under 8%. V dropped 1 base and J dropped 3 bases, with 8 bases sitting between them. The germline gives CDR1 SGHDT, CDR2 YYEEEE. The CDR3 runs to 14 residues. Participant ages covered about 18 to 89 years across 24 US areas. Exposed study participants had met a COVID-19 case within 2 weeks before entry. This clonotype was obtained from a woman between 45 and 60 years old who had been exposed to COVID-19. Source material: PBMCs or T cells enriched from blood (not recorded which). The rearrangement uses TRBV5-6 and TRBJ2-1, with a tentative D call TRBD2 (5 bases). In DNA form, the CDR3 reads TGTGCCAGCAGCTTGATGACTAACTACAATGAGCAGTTCTTC. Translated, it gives CASSLMTNYNEQFF.